These 24 T cell receptor beta chains were sequenced from one sample in a study of Tregs in tolerant kidney transplant recipients. The table came from immunoSEQ multiplex PCR; TCRdb's copy has only in-frame clones and leaves some out. The repertoire holds more than 60,000 clones, with 80% to 90% as singletons. Source: Tregs from blood, taken before the transplant. The receptors shown here come from a human donor who received a combined kidney and bone marrow transplant.

This rearrangement joins TRBV27 to TRBJ2-7; 8 bases line up with TRBD1. Germline V gene sequence: CDR1 MNHEY, CDR2 SMNVEV (reference sequence). CDR3 size: 15 residues. Trimming removed 6 bases from V and 3 bases from J; junction bases left unmatched: 10. The CDR3 reads CASRYGQGGIYEQYF. In nucleotides, the CDR3 is TGTGCCAGCAGATACGGACAGGGAGGAATCTACGAGCAGTACTTC.

The J gene is TRBJ2-2, the V gene TRBV2; 9 bases map to TRBD2. This CDR3 spans 16 amino acids. The germline V gene has CDR1 SNHLY and CDR2 FYNNEI. The trim removed 6 bases at V and 2 bases at J, leaving 7 bases unmatched. CDR3 protein: CASSQRGALNTGELFF. The CDR3 coding sequence is TGTGCCAGCAGCCAGCGGGGGGCCCTCAACACCGGGGAGCTGTTTTTT.

The CDR3 sequence is CASSTGAGGKTYEQYF. In DNA form, the CDR3 reads TGTGCCAGCAGCACCGGAGCGGGAGGGAAAACCTACGAGCAGTACTTC. The rearrangement uses TRBV7-8 and TRBJ2-7, with TRBD2 matching 10 bases. The trim removed 5 bases at V and 2 bases at J, leaving 9 bases unmatched. The CDR3 is 16 amino acids. From germline, CDR1 is SGHVS and CDR2 FQNEAQ.

The chain is built from TRBV19 and TRBJ2-1; D possibly corresponds to TRBD1 (5 bases). V lost 5 bases and J lost 10, with 18 bases in between. The CDR3 spans 14 residues. Germline V gives CDR1 LNHDA, CDR2 SQIVND (reference sequence). In DNA, the CDR3 is TGTGCCAGTAGTGCAGGACATAGAGCAAACGAGCAGTTCTTC. Amino acid sequence: CASSAGHRANEQFF.

This CDR3 is CASSYKTDWNTEAFF. As DNA, the CDR3 is TGCGCCAGCAGCTACAAGACAGACTGGAACACTGAAGCTTTCTTT. The rearrangement links TRBV5-1 to TRBJ1-1; D possibly corresponds to TRBD1 (5 bases). Germline loops: CDR1 SGHRS, CDR2 YFSETQ. V lost 3 bases and J 1 base, leaving 13 bases between the germline ends. The CDR3 is 15 residues long.

V usage is TRBV5-5 and J usage is TRBJ2-3, with D possibly TRBD2 on 6 matching bases. V lost 5 bases, J lost 6 bases, and 7 bases lay in between. The length of the CDR3 is 11 residues. Germline lookup yields CDR1 SGHKS and CDR2 YYEKEE (reference sequence). CDR3 in DNA: TGTGCCAGCAGAGGAGGGGATACGCAGTATTTT. Its protein is CASRGGDTQYF.

J is TRBJ2-2 and V is TRBV18, with D unresolved. Between the trimmed V and J ends, which lost 3 bases and 1 base, there was a span of 12 bases. Germline V CDR1 and CDR2: KGHSH, LQKENI. The length of the CDR3 is 16 residues. The CDR3 sequence: CASSPALMMNTGELFF. DNA of the CDR3: TGTGCCAGCTCACCGGCATTGATGATGAACACCGGGGAGCTGTTTTTT.

In this sample, this clone turned up a few times. The chain carries TRBV6-4 and TRBJ2-1; D is possibly TRBD1 or TRBD2 (5 bases each). V lost 7 bases and J lost 5, with 18 bases in between. The CDR3 extends over 15 amino acids. From germline, CDR1 is MRHNA and CDR2 SNTAGT. CDR3: CASTRRGLPHNEQFF. Here the CDR3 DNA reads TGTGCCAGCACCCGACGGGGCCTACCTCACAATGAGCAGTTCTTC.

V and J are TRBV5-1 and TRBJ1-2, with a weak D call TRBD1 (5 bases). Trimming cost V 2 bases and J 3 bases, with 14 bases left between them. Germline-derived CDR1 and CDR2 are SGHRS and YFSETQ. This CDR3 contains 15 residues. CDR3 sequence reads: CASSFQGGADYGYTF. The CDR3 DNA follows: TGCGCCAGCAGCTTCCAAGGAGGGGCGGACTATGGCTACACCTTC.

The J gene is TRBJ2-3, the V gene TRBV10-2; D is undetermined. The CDR3 is made up of 13 amino acids. Germline assignment: CDR1 WSHSY and CDR2 SAAADI. V lost 0 bases, J lost 0 bases, and 1 base lay in between. The CDR3 DNA follows: TGCGCCAGCAGTGAGTCGAGCACAGATACGCAGTATTTT. Its translation is CASSESSTDTQYF.

The rearrangement links TRBV7-2 to TRBJ1-4, with D possibly TRBD1 on 5 matching bases. Germline loops: CDR1 SGHTA, CDR2 FQGNSA. This CDR3 has 17 amino acids. Trimming left V 2 bases short and J 6 bases short, with 19 bases between. CDR3 nucleotides: TGTGCCAGCAGCTTAATTGGCAGGGTCAGAGGTGATGAAAAACTGTTTTTT. It codes for CASSLIGRVRGDEKLFF.

The rearrangement uses TRBV7-6 and TRBJ1-3; no firm D call. Germline CDR1 and CDR2: SGHVS and FNYEAQ. The V and J ends lost 0 bases and 0 bases respectively, with 9 bases between them. The CDR3 loop spans 16 amino acids. The CDR3 region has the DNA TGTGCCAGCAGCTTAGCCCAGTCCAACTCTGGAAACACCATATATTTT. Its translation: CASSLAQSNSGNTIYF.

The V and J genes are TRBV9 and TRBJ2-1, with D perhaps TRBD2 (5 bases). The V gene lost 4 bases and the J gene lost 3 bases, with 14 bases spanning the gap. There are 15 residues in the CDR3. Germline loops: CDR1 SGDLS, CDR2 YYNGEE. The CDR3 DNA follows: TGTGCCAGCAGCTCCAGTGTGACTAACTACAATGAGCAGTTCTTC. It encodes CASSSSVTNYNEQFF.

This sequence joins TRBV28 and TRBJ1-5; 8 nucleotides agree with TRBD1. CDR1 and CDR2 from the germline V gene are MDHEN and SYDVKM. The V gene end was trimmed by 6 bases and the J gene end by 7 bases; junction bases not matched to a gene: 11. CDR3 length equals 15 residues. This chain's CDR3 is CASRSGGWTTQPQHF. CDR3 coding DNA: TGTGCCAGCAGGTCAGGGGGCTGGACTACCCAGCCCCAGCATTTT.

This clone was detected a few times. The chain employs TRBV5-1 and TRBJ2-5, with 8 bases matching TRBD2. CDR3 length: 15 residues. V gave up 0 bases and J gave up 5 bases; unmatched junction bases: 6. Germline V gene sequence: CDR1 SGHRS, CDR2 YFSETQ. CDR3 in amino acids: CASSLEGGGRETQYF. In DNA, the CDR3 is TGCGCCAGCAGCTTGGAAGGCGGGGGGCGGGAGACCCAGTACTTC.

The rearrangement joins TRBV19 to TRBJ2-5; 8 bases map to TRBD2. The CDR3 has 14 residues. Germline V lookup: CDR1 LNHDA, CDR2 SQIVND (reference sequence). Losses at the gene ends were 7 bases for V and 5 bases for J; bases not matched to a gene: 9. The CDR3 here is CASTPPGGEETQYF. The CDR3 DNA sequence: TGTGCCAGTACCCCTCCGGGAGGGGAGGAGACCCAGTACTTC.

The chain uses TRBV6-6 and TRBJ1-1; no clear D. The CDR3 runs 13 residues. With 2 bases removed from V and 4 bases from J, the gap between germline ends came to 8 bases. Germline V gene data show CDR1 as MNHNY and CDR2 as SVGAGI (reference sequence). CDR3 in DNA: TGTGCCAGCAGTTACAACAGACTCACTGAAGCTTTCTTT. It yields the protein CASSYNRLTEAFF.

V gene TRBV5-6 combines with J gene TRBJ1-4; D is undetermined. CDR3 length: 15 residues. Germline CDR1 is SGHDT and CDR2 is YYEEEE. Trimming removed 0 bases at V and 4 bases at J, with 10 bases between. This CDR3 reads CASSLAKWGNEKLFF. The CDR3 coding sequence is TGTGCCAGCAGCTTGGCCAAGTGGGGTAATGAAAAACTGTTTTTT.

The rearrangement joins TRBV5-5 to TRBJ2-1; D ambiguous. CDR1 SGHKS and CDR2 YYEKEE come from the germline V gene (reference sequence). CDR3 length: 16 amino acids. Trimming pared 0 bases from V and 2 bases from J, leaving 12 bases between. CDR3 in DNA: TGTGCCAGCAGCTTGGAGGACCTCTACCCCTACAATGAGCAGTTCTTC. Protein: CASSLEDLYPYNEQFF.

With regard to this clone: The germline gene is not matched at one end of the junction; a read error may be the cause. The CDR3 reads CASRNSEAFF. In DNA, the CDR3 is TGTGCCAGCAGGAACAGTGAAGCTTTCTTT. The rearrangement links TRBV6-6 to TRBJ1-1; no clear D gene. This CDR3 comprises 10 residues. The germline V gene has CDR1 MNHNY and CDR2 SVGAGI (reference sequence).

The CDR3 loop reads CASSWRTVPYEQYF. In DNA form, the CDR3 reads TGTGCCAGCAGCTGGAGGACAGTCCCCTACGAGCAGTACTTC. The chain carries TRBV5-6 and TRBJ2-7; possible D gene TRBD1, 6 bases. Germline-derived CDR1 and CDR2 are SGHDT and YYEEEE. CDR3 length equals 14 residues. Trimming took 3 bases from V and 2 from J, leaving 12 bases between them.

This clone was recorded only once. This chain uses TRBV5-6 with TRBJ2-5; perhaps TRBD2 as D (7 bases). Germline V lookup: CDR1 SGHDT, CDR2 YYEEEE. This CDR3 is built from 16 residues. V shed 1 base and J shed 2 bases, with 15 bases lying between them. CDR3 region: CASSLTAGAVQETQYF. CDR3 nucleotides: TGTGCCAGCAGCTTGACGGCGGGGGCCGTACAAGAGACCCAGTACTTC.

The J gene is TRBJ2-7, the V gene TRBV6-4, with 11 bases that match TRBD2. This CDR3 has 14 residues. Trimming removed 4 bases from V and 4 bases from J; junction bases left unmatched: 3. Germline V gene sequence: CDR1 MRHNA, CDR2 SNTAGT. CDR3 sequence (DNA): TGTGCCAGCAGTGTGGTAGCGGGAGGGTACGAGCAGTACTTC. Amino acids: CASSVVAGGYEQYF.

In DNA form, the CDR3 reads TGTGCCAGCAGTTTAAGGGGGGGGTATAGCAATCAGCCCCAGCATTTT. It encodes CASSLRGGYSNQPQHF. J is TRBJ1-5 and V is TRBV27; TRBD1 is a possible D gene (6 bases). The CDR3 loop spans 16 amino acids. Germline CDR1 and CDR2: MNHEY and SMNVEV (reference sequence). Trimming took 2 bases from V and 0 from J, leaving 11 bases between them.